This T cell receptor beta chain was identified during a study of regulatory T cells in long-lasting Graves disease. Broader study findings: Those with persistent Graves' had less TCR diversity than newly diagnosed patients.

This clonotype was detected only a few times. Its antigen is still unknown. The authors built TCR beta libraries using iRepertoire HTBI primers and Arm-PCR of CDR3 regions. One entry per CDR3 protein results from TCRdb running MiXCR on the multiplex PCR reads. Of under 250,000 distinct CDR3 sequences listed, 20% to 25% are singletons. The CDR3 loop spans 12 amino acids. In germline, CDR1 is MNHNS, CDR2 SASEGT. The V and J ends lost 8 bases and 7 bases, in that order; junction bases with no gene match: 6. Time point denoted: newly diagnosed GD, antithyroid drugs for less than 3 months. Extracted RNA from PBMCs served as the source of the TCR library.

This chain links TRBV6-1 with TRBJ2-7; 9 bases match TRBD1. The sequence came from a female donor with Graves disease. Sequences were derived from peripheral blood mononuclear cells (PBMCs), sampled at new diagnosis, from a patient treated with antithyroid drugs. The CDR3 protein is CASVQGAREQYF. DNA for the CDR3: TGTGCCAGCGTACAGGGGGCAAGGGAGCAGTACTTC.